A selection of T cell receptor beta chains follows, all from one sample in a study of regulatory T cells in long-lasting Graves disease. One entry per CDR3 protein, called by TCRdb with MiXCR from the multiplex PCR reads. The top ten clones hold roughly 9.7% of a sample with roughly 500,000 distinct CDR3 sequences, roughly 14% of them seen once. The same data also contributed to another study, on T cells in Graves' hyperthyroidism and ophthalmopathy.

The sequencing here drew on peripheral blood mononuclear cells (PBMCs), taken at new diagnosis, from a patient treated with antithyroid drugs. The receptors come from a man aged 25-45 years with Graves disease. Both conserved end residues are part of each CDR3. A row's size may be missing; if present it is once, few, many or a size class.

V,J,size,CDR3
TRBV20-1,TRBJ2-3,many,CSAKGGRVADTQYF
TRBV6-1,TRBJ1-6,many,CASTGQGSSYNSPLHF
TRBV20-1,TRBJ2-5,many,CSARDQTAGAGWETQYF
TRBV19,TRBJ2-1,once,CASSIRLGGDEQFF
TRBV20-1,TRBJ2-6,many,CSATETGAWPGANVLTF
TRBV5-1,TRBJ2-1,many,CASSLGLAGYEQFF
TRBV19,TRBJ2-2,many,CASMERDYTGELFF
TRBV24-1,TRBJ2-3,NA,CAISDPDRATDTQYF
TRBV5-1,TRBJ2-7,NA,CASSLAPGLAGGEQYF
TRBV11-2,TRBJ1-3,few,CASSLTGNTIYF
TRBV2,TRBJ2-3,many,CASSKDRVSTDTQYF
TRBV29-1,TRBJ1-2,many,CSVPPRIAGDGYTF
TRBV27,TRBJ2-7,NA,CASSPYLAGGGGEQYF
TRBV19,TRBJ2-7,few,CASSIGGSLSYEQYF
TRBV2,TRBJ2-7,many,CATHPGTGSHEQYF
TRBV19,TRBJ1-2,NA,CASKMNAGQGAYGYTF
TRBV7-3,TRBJ1-1,many,CASSLTRRGDTEAFF
TRBV2,TRBJ2-3,many,CASREVTQYF
TRBV13,TRBJ2-1,many,CASSFGQGGDEQFF
TRBV2,TRBJ2-7,many,CASSRTIYEQYF
TRBV30,TRBJ2-5,many,CAWEEEREQETQYF
TRBV12-3/TRBV12-4,NA,NA,CASSGLAGAGDTQYF
TRBV12-3/TRBV12-4,TRBJ1-4,NA,CASSPEGADNEKLFF
TRBV7-9,TRBJ2-1,many,CASSKGLAGPSYNEQFF
TRBV5-1,TRBJ2-1,few,CASSSETSRRNEQFF
TRBV5-1,TRBJ2-1,many,CASSPGAGGDEQFF
TRBV19,TRBJ2-3,few,CASSRARRGRGADTQYF
TRBV24-1,TRBJ1-2,many,CATSEGSYGYTF
TRBV18,TRBJ2-1,NA,CASSPGTSTEQFF
TRBV7-9,TRBJ2-1,many,CASSLEAGRSNEQFF
TRBV20-1,TRBJ1-2,few,CSASPGYPNYGYTF